These 5 T cell receptor beta chains were all obtained from the same sample, sequenced in a study of cytomegalovirus exposure and HLA in healthy donors. The PCR used 60 Vbeta and 13 Jbeta primers. Produced via immunoSEQ multiplex PCR; TCRdb's table is partial and in-frame only. The sample has more than 100,000 clones, 80% seen once; the top ten hold 1%. The source material was PBMCs. These TCRs come from a man aged 35 to 55 in good health and CMV-seronegative.

J is TRBJ2-1 and V is TRBV7-3, with a tentative D call TRBD1 (6 bases). The V gene's germline CDR1 is SGHTA and CDR2 FQGTGA. The CDR3 is 15 residues long. V gave up 2 bases and J gave up 5 bases, with 13 bases separating them. The chain's CDR3 is CASSLSRDNNNEQFF. CDR3 nucleotide sequence: TGTGCCAGCAGCTTATCGAGGGACAATAACAATGAGCAGTTCTTC.

The rearrangement links TRBV5-1 to TRBJ2-2; possible D gene TRBD1, 5 bases. V lost 0 bases to trimming and J lost 9 bases, with 12 bases between them. The CDR3 runs to 14 residues. CDR1 is SGHRS and CDR2 is YFSETQ in the germline V gene. CDR3 coding DNA: TGCGCCAGCAGCTTGGATCTAGGGGATAGGGAGCTGTTTTTT. This encodes CASSLDLGDRELFF.

This chain connects TRBV18 to TRBJ2-5, with 8 bases lining up with TRBD2. Germline V gives CDR1 KGHSH, CDR2 LQKENI. This CDR3 is built from 13 residues. The V gene end was trimmed by 8 bases and the J gene end by 1 base; junction bases not matched to a gene: 3. The CDR3 coding sequence is TGTGCCAGCGCAACTAGCGGCCAAGAGACCCAGTACTTC. Protein product: CASATSGQETQYF.

The DNA for the CDR3 is TGTGCCAGCAGTTCATCCGGGACAGGGGTCGGCGGGGAGCTGTTTTTT. The encoded protein is CASSSSGTGVGGELFF. The chain combines TRBV28 with TRBJ2-2; 10 bases map to TRBD1. Germline V CDR1 and CDR2: MDHEN, SYDVKM. The V and J ends lost 4 bases and 7 bases, in that order; junction bases with no gene match: 9. The CDR3 sequence is 16 residues long.

This rearrangement joins TRBV6-1 to TRBJ1-2, with no clear D. Germline lookup yields CDR1 MNHNS and CDR2 SASEGT. V was pared by 3 bases and J by 8 bases, with 10 bases between. This CDR3 region has 12 residues. The CDR3, as DNA: TGTGCCAGCAGTGACCCCGGTTGGGGCTACACCTTC. As protein: CASSDPGWGYTF.